This TCR beta chain was captured by sequencing in a study of cytomegalovirus exposure and HLA in healthy donors. The PCR was carried out with 60 Vbeta primers and 13 Jbeta primers. Clones were sequenced by immunoSEQ multiplex PCR, and TCRdb holds only the in-frame ones, with some missing. The data hold around 160,000 clones, with around 86% observed a single time. The receptor comes from a man aged 45 to 65 in good health and CMV-seropositive. The sample was PBMCs.

The DNA of the CDR3 is TGTGCCAGCAGCCCATTCCCAGGGATTCGGATTAACTATGGCTACACCTTC. Protein sequence: CASSPFPGIRINYGYTF. This sequence joins TRBV7-2 and TRBJ1-2, with D perhaps matching TRBD1 (5 bases). The CDR3 runs to 17 residues. V gave up 5 bases and J gave up 1 base, with 20 bases separating them. Germline loops: CDR1 SGHTA, CDR2 FQGNSA.